Given below is one T cell receptor (beta chain) in context. There are 16 residues in the CDR3. Germline CDR1 is SGDLS and CDR2 is YYNGEE. The junction had 13 bases not matched to a gene; V was cut back by 4 bases and J by 8 bases. The data were taken from a study of blood T cell repertoires in COVID-19. Libraries were prepared by immunoSEQ multiplex PCR; TCRdb keeps only in-frame clonotypes and omits some of them. The sample has 180,000 or so clones, approximately 83% seen once; the top ten hold about 3.3%. This chain links TRBV9 with TRBJ2-1, with 9 bases identical to TRBD1. The sequence was obtained from a man aged 55-75 years with acute or convalescent COVID-19. Specimen: peripheral blood. The CDR3 region is CASSPRDRAGNYEQFF. The CDR3 nucleotides read TGTGCCAGCAGCCCGAGGGACAGGGCTGGGAACTATGAGCAGTTCTTC.